Shown below are 18 T cell receptor beta chains from a single sample sequenced in a study of blood T cell repertoires in COVID-19. TCRdb's copy holds only in-frame clones and misses some; the assay was immunoSEQ multiplex PCR. This table holds some 250,000 clones, about four fifths found once. Sample: peripheral blood. The receptors were gathered from a woman of 80 years or more with acute or convalescent COVID-19.

Only a few counts were recorded for this clone. This chain connects TRBV19 to TRBJ1-1; D is possibly TRBD1 (6 bases). CDR1 and CDR2 from the germline V gene are LNHDA and SQIVND (reference sequence). Trimming pared 5 bases from V and 1 base from J, leaving 11 bases between. The CDR3 is 14 amino acids. The CDR3 spells CASSWDNGNTEAFF. Written as DNA, the CDR3 is TGTGCCAGTAGTTGGGACAATGGGAACACTGAAGCTTTCTTT.

The rearrangement links TRBV11-2 to TRBJ2-7; 13 bases align to TRBD2. CDR3 size: 13 residues. Germline CDR1 reads SGHAT; CDR2 reads FQNNGV. V gave up 4 bases and J gave up 10 bases; unmatched junction bases: 4. CDR3 residues: CASSSGLAGAQYF. Here the CDR3 DNA reads TGTGCCAGCAGCTCAGGACTAGCGGGGGCCCAGTACTTC.

The DNA for the CDR3 is TGTGCCAGCAGCTTAGATTGGATCAGGCACAGCTCCTACGAGCAGTACTTC. Its translation: CASSLDWIRHSSYEQYF. This sequence joins TRBV11-2 and TRBJ2-7; no clear D gene. Germline lookup yields CDR1 SGHAT and CDR2 FQNNGV. V shed 0 bases and J shed 0 bases, with 15 bases lying between them. This CDR3 has 17 residues.

The chain is built from TRBV28 and TRBJ1-4, with D tentatively TRBD1 (6 bases). Germline values: CDR1 MDHEN, CDR2 SYDVKM. Trimming took 5 bases from V and 7 from J, leaving 14 bases between them. The CDR3 has 14 residues. For the CDR3, the DNA is TGTGCCAGCAGTGAAACAGGGCTAGGTGAAAAACTGTTTTTT. This codes for CASSETGLGEKLFF.

On this clone itself: One end of the junction varies from germline; a read error may be responsible. The rearrangement joins TRBV2 to TRBJ1-2, with 9 bases aligning to TRBD1. Germline V gives CDR1 SNHLY, CDR2 FYNNEI. There are 12 residues in the CDR3. The CDR3 loop is CASSRGDRAAAF. The DNA of the CDR3 is TGTGCCAGCAGTAGGGGGGACAGGGCCGCCGCCTTC.

The rearrangement joins TRBV5-4 to TRBJ2-3, with 8 positions matching TRBD2. The CDR3 has 16 residues. The J segment lost 0 bases and the V segment lost 0 bases, leaving 3 bases of the junction unmatched. Germline assignment: CDR1 SGHNT and CDR2 YYREEE (reference sequence). This chain's CDR3 is CASSLALAGSTDTQYF. The DNA of the CDR3 is TGTGCCAGCAGCTTGGCCTTAGCGGGGAGCACAGATACGCAGTATTTT.

Comments on this clone: The same CDR3 is also encoded by other DNA sequences in this sample. The gene calls are TRBV11-2 and TRBJ2-3, with 7 bases that match TRBD1. The CDR3 covers 14 residues. After removal of 3 bases from V and 3 bases from J, the junction contained 3 bases not matched to a gene. Germline loops: CDR1 SGHAT, CDR2 FQNNGV. DNA of the CDR3: TGTGCCAGCAGCTTCTCAGGGGGAACAGATACGCAGTATTTT. This gives the protein CASSFSGGTDTQYF.

The rearrangement links TRBV5-1 to TRBJ1-1; D gene unclear. CDR3 size: 16 residues. The germline CDR1 and CDR2 sequences are SGHRS and YFSETQ. V lost 0 bases, J lost 0 bases, and 12 bases lay in between. The CDR3 region has the DNA TGCGCCAGCAGCTTGGTCCCAGATTCCATGAACACTGAAGCTTTCTTT. Its translation: CASSLVPDSMNTEAFF.

This clone was seen just once. The chain carries TRBV10-1 and TRBJ1-1, with TRBD1 matching over 7 bases. V lost 8 bases, J lost 1 base, and 13 bases stayed unmatched. Germline CDR1 WNHNN, CDR2 SYGVQD (reference sequence). The CDR3 length is 16 residues. This chain's CDR3 is CASGGTALKSNTEAFF. As DNA, the CDR3 is TGCGCCAGCGGGGGGACAGCTTTAAAGTCGAACACTGAAGCTTTCTTT.

The CDR3 DNA reads TGTGCCAGCAGCCAAGGGCTAGCGGGGGGCGTTGGGCAGTTCTTC. This sequence encodes CASSQGLAGGVGQFF. The chain combines TRBV3-1 (or the pseudogene TRBV3-2) with TRBJ2-1; 11 bases fit TRBD2. The CDR3 length is 15 residues. J was trimmed by 12 bases and V by 1 base; bases with no gene match: 8. The germline CDR1 and CDR2 sequences are LGHDT and YNNKEL (reference sequence).

J is TRBJ2-3 and V is TRBV7-2, with 11 bases lining up with TRBD2. The CDR3 has 16 amino acids. Germline V gives CDR1 SGHTA, CDR2 FQGNSA. V lost 4 bases and J lost 2; bases outside the gene matches: 5. The CDR3 coding sequence is TGTGCCAGCAGCTCGAATAGCGGGGGGGCCACAGATACGCAGTATTTT. As protein: CASSSNSGGATDTQYF.

On this clone: Additional DNA sequences in this sample encode the identical CDR3. CDR3 coding DNA: TGTGCCAGCAGCTTGGGACAGGGAAACAATCAGCCCCAGCATTTT. This translates into CASSLGQGNNQPQHF. The V gene is TRBV28, the J gene TRBJ1-5; 9 nucleotides line up with TRBD1. CDR3 length equals 15 residues. V dropped 6 bases and J dropped 3; count of bases not matched to a gene: 6. Germline-derived CDR1 and CDR2 are MDHEN and SYDVKM.

The chain combines TRBV11-2 with TRBJ1-2, with D possibly being TRBD1 (6 bases). The V end was cut by 0 bases, the J end by 0 bases, with 11 bases between. Per the germline V gene, CDR1 is SGHAT and CDR2 is FQNNGV. This CDR3 has 16 residues. CDR3 DNA sequence: TGTGCCAGCAGCTTAGAGGGGGGGGCAGCTAACTATGGCTACACCTTC. Residues: CASSLEGGAANYGYTF.

The chain combines TRBV24-1 with TRBJ2-1; 10 bases are a match to TRBD2. Losses at the gene ends were 7 bases for V and 9 bases for J; bases not matched to a gene: 11. Germline CDR1 is KGHDR and CDR2 is SFDVKD. CDR3 size: 15 residues. This CDR3 reads CATSPRGLAVSEQFF. The CDR3 DNA reads as TGTGCCACCAGCCCGAGAGGACTAGCGGTTTCTGAGCAGTTCTTC.

This clone was recorded only once. The V gene is TRBV5-5, the J gene TRBJ1-4; no reliable D call. Germline V gives CDR1 SGHKS, CDR2 YYEKEE (reference sequence). The CDR3 is 13 residues long. With 4 bases removed from V and 0 bases from J, the gap between germline ends came to 4 bases. This chain's CDR3 is CASSLATNEKLFF. The DNA for the CDR3 is TGTGCCAGCAGCCTCGCAACTAATGAAAAACTGTTTTTT.

This rearrangement joins TRBV9 to TRBJ2-7; a possible D gene is TRBD2 (6 bases). The CDR3 is made up of 12 amino acids. Germline V lookup: CDR1 SGDLS, CDR2 YYNGEE. The germline V and J ends were trimmed by 4 bases and 7 bases, with 12 bases remaining between them. CDR3 nucleotide sequence: TGTGCCAGCAGCCAAGATGGAGGGGAGCAGTACTTC. It translates to CASSQDGGEQYF. The full variable domain, completed using reference TRBV9 and TRBJ2-7, is DSGVTQTPKHLITATGQRVTLRCSPRSGDLSVYWYQQSLDQGLQFLIQYYNGEERAKGNILERFSAQQFPDLHSELNLSSLELGDSALYFCASSQDGGEQYFGPGTRLTVT.

In this sample, this clone turned up once. V gene TRBV30 combines with J gene TRBJ2-3, with 8 bases aligning to TRBD2. Losses at the gene ends were 3 bases for V and 9 bases for J; bases not matched to a gene: 11. This CDR3 is built from 14 residues. Germline assignment: CDR1 GTSNPN and CDR2 SVGIG (reference sequence). CDR3 protein: CAWRGPGGLGTQYF. The CDR3 bases are TGTGCCTGGAGAGGGCCGGGGGGACTAGGAACGCAGTATTTT. The full variable domain, rest sourced from reference TRBV30 and TRBJ2-3, is SQTIHQWPATLVQPVGSPLSLECTVEGTSNPNLYWYRQAAGRGLQLLFYSVGIGQISSEVPQNLSASRPQDRQFILSSKKLLLSDSGFYLCAWRGPGGLGTQYFGPGTRLTVL.

The chain has TRBV30 and TRBJ2-5, with D unresolved. The CDR3 runs to 15 residues. The V and J ends lost 1 base and 0 bases respectively, with 12 bases between them. CDR1 GTSNPN and CDR2 SVGIG come from the germline V gene (reference sequence). CDR3 DNA sequence: TGTGCCTGGAGTGGTATCCGGTACTACCAAGAGACCCAGTACTTC. Translating it yields CAWSGIRYYQETQYF. Looking up the rest from reference TRBV30 and TRBJ2-5 gives the full variable domain: SQTIHQWPATLVQPVGSPLSLECTVEGTSNPNLYWYRQAAGRGLQLLFYSVGIGQISSEVPQNLSASRPQDRQFILSSKKLLLSDSGFYLCAWSGIRYYQETQYFGPGTRLLVL.